Below are 21 T cell receptor beta chains sequenced from a single sample in a study of shared clonotypes between healthy human individuals. The table came from immunoSEQ multiplex PCR; TCRdb's copy has only in-frame clones and leaves some out. The sample has 500,000 to 650,000 clones; around 77% are singletons. The sequenced sample consisted of PBMCs. The source of these receptors is a woman between 40 and 50 years old in good health. Some clones in this sample may be carry-over from other donors' samples.

This clone appeared a few times. The CDR3 reads CASRAGLSEQYF. The CDR3, as DNA: TGCGCCAGCAGGGCAGGGTTGAGCGAGCAGTACTTC. The chain joins TRBV5-1 to TRBJ2-7; tentatively, D is TRBD1 (5 bases). The CDR3 is 12 residues long. Trimming took 5 bases from V and 6 from J, leaving 12 bases between them. Germline V gives CDR1 SGHRS, CDR2 YFSETQ.

The chain employs TRBV7-8 and TRBJ2-5, with a weak D call TRBD2 (6 bases). Germline V gene data show CDR1 as SGHVS and CDR2 as FQNEAQ. Trimming cost V 3 bases and J 2 bases, with 19 bases left between them. The CDR3 runs 17 residues. The CDR3 bases are TGTGCCAGCAGCTTTGGTGCCCCCCTTAGCGGACAAGAGACCCAGTACTTC. Residues: CASSFGAPLSGQETQYF. The full variable domain, with the rest looked up from reference TRBV7-8 and TRBJ2-5, is GAGVSQSPRYKVAKRGQDVALRCDPISGHVSLFWYQQALGQGPEFLTYFQNEAQLDKSGLPSDRFFAERPEGSVSTLKIQRTQQEDSAVYLCASSFGAPLSGQETQYFGPGTRLLVL.

This chain joins TRBV19 and TRBJ1-2, with D uncertain. Trimming removed 5 bases from V and 3 bases from J, with 16 bases in between. CDR3 size: 15 residues. Germline CDR1 is LNHDA and CDR2 is SQIVND (reference sequence). In DNA form, the CDR3 reads TGTGCCAGTAGTCAAGGGCGGGGTATATACTATGGCTACACCTTC. Translated: CASSQGRGIYYGYTF. Full variable domain (outside the CDR3, taken from reference TRBV19 and TRBJ1-2): DGGITQSPKYLFRKEGQNVTLSCEQNLNHDAMYWYRQDPGQGLRLIYYSQIVNDFQKGDIAEGYSVSREKKESFPLTVTSAQKNPTAFYLCASSQGRGIYYGYTFGSGTRLTVV.

This clone was seen a few times. CDR3: CASSSDGRANYGYTF. CDR3 nucleotide sequence: TGCGCCAGCAGCTCTGACGGCAGAGCTAACTATGGCTACACCTTC. This sequence joins TRBV5-1 and TRBJ1-2; D is undetermined. The CDR3 runs to 15 residues. Germline V gene lookup returns CDR1 SGHRS and CDR2 YFSETQ. V was shortened by 3 bases and J by 0 bases, with 12 bases between the two germline ends.

Concerning this clone: A read error may account for a junction end that differs from germline. This specimen includes other DNA sequences encoding the same CDR3. The chain uses TRBV5-4 and TRBJ1-2; TRBD1 is a possible D gene (6 bases). From germline, CDR1 is SGHNT and CDR2 YYREEE (reference sequence). The CDR3 has 15 amino acids. DNA for the CDR3: TGTGCCAGTAGCTTGGGGGGGGCGGCGAACTATGGCTACACCTTC. Encoded protein: CASSLGGAANYGYTF.

The chain has TRBV11-2 and TRBJ2-7; 7 bases match TRBD2. J gave up 6 bases and V 2 bases, and 10 bases lay outside the gene matches. The CDR3 length is 15 residues. Looked up from germline, CDR1 is SGHAT and CDR2 is FQNNGV. The CDR3: CASSLRMAGEGEQYF. Here the CDR3 DNA reads TGTGCCAGCAGCTTAAGGATGGCGGGAGAAGGCGAGCAGTACTTC.

With regard to this clone: This may stem from a read error, because a much larger clone lies one nucleotide away. CDR3: CASSQDMGDSSYKQYF. CDR3 in DNA: TGTGCCAGCAGCCAAGACATGGGTGACAGCTCCTACAAGCAGTACTTC. This chain links TRBV4-2 with TRBJ2-7; maybe TRBD1 (5 bases). Germline values: CDR1 LGHNA, CDR2 YNFKEQ. This CDR3 has 16 residues.

Turning to this clone: An end of the junction does not agree with germline; a read error may underlie this. The chain employs TRBV7-2 and TRBJ2-7; 9 bases agree with TRBD2. This CDR3 has 14 residues. The germline V gene encodes CDR1 SGHTA and CDR2 FQGNSA. CDR3 sequence reads: CASGFSGSLDEQYF. CDR3 coding DNA: TGTGCCAGCGGCTTTAGCGGGAGTCTCGACGAGCAGTACTTC.

V usage is TRBV6-1 and J usage is TRBJ1-2, with TRBD1 matching 10 bases. The CDR3 is made up of 16 amino acids. Germline loops: CDR1 MNHNS, CDR2 SASEGT. The ends lost 1 base at V and 7 bases at J; junction bases unmatched: 9. CDR3: CASSEVGDRGFFGYTF. CDR3 coding DNA: TGTGCCAGCAGTGAAGTGGGGGACAGGGGTTTTTTTGGCTACACCTTC.

This clone was seen a handful of times. CDR3 DNA sequence: TGTGCCAGTAGTATTGAGGGGAGCGACACTGAAGCTTTCTTT. The encoded protein is CASSIEGSDTEAFF. The V and J genes are TRBV19 and TRBJ1-1, with D perhaps matching TRBD1 (5 bases). Trimming took 3 bases from V and 3 from J, leaving 11 bases between them. The germline gives CDR1 LNHDA, CDR2 SQIVND (reference sequence). This CDR3 has 14 amino acids.

The gene calls are TRBV7-2 and TRBJ2-1; D is possibly TRBD1 (5 bases). CDR3 size: 14 residues. Germline values: CDR1 SGHTA, CDR2 FQGNSA. Trimming removed 4 bases at V and 5 bases at J, with 12 bases between. In DNA, the CDR3 is TGTGCCAGCAGCTCAAGAGCAGGGAACAATGAGCAGTTCTTC. This translates into CASSSRAGNNEQFF.

Comment on this clone: The same CDR3 is also encoded by other DNA sequences in this sample. J is TRBJ2-5 and V is TRBV28, with D hard to call. V dropped 3 bases and J dropped 5 bases, with 10 bases sitting between them. The CDR3 is 13 residues long. CDR1 MDHEN and CDR2 SYDVKM come from the germline V gene. In DNA, the CDR3 is TGTGCCAGCAGTTTTTCTGGGTCGGAGACCCAGTACTTC. Protein: CASSFSGSETQYF. The variable domain in full, completed from reference TRBV28 and TRBJ2-5, reads DVKVTQSSRYLVKRTGEKVFLECVQDMDHENMFWYRQDPGLGLRLIYFSYDVKMKEKGDIPEGYSVSREKKERFSLILESASTNQTSMYLCASSFSGSETQYFGPGTRLLVL.

The V gene is TRBV14, the J gene TRBJ2-5; D uncertain. The CDR3 consists of 15 residues. V shed 0 bases and J shed 1 base, with 9 bases lying between them. Germline CDR1 and CDR2: SGHDN and FVKESK. The DNA for the CDR3 is TGTGCCAGCAGCCAAGACACGGGTTTCCAAGAGACCCAGTACTTC. It specifies CASSQDTGFQETQYF. Filled out from reference TRBV14 and TRBJ2-5, the complete variable domain reads EAGVTQFPSHSVIEKGQTVTLRCDPISGHDNLYWYRRVMGKEIKFLLHFVKESKQDESGMPNNRFLAERTGGTYSTLKVQPAELEDSGVYFCASSQDTGFQETQYFGPGTRLLVL.

V is TRBV5-6 and J is TRBJ2-2, with 7 bases lining up with TRBD2. CDR1 is SGHDT, CDR2 YYEEEE, per germline. CDR3 length: 14 residues. V shed 6 bases, J shed 6 bases, and the junction held 8 bases outside the gene matches. CDR3 in amino acids: CASIRRGVAGELFF. The CDR3 nucleotides read TGTGCCAGCATCCGCCGGGGGGTGGCCGGGGAGCTGTTTTTT.

With regard to this clone: The likely explanation is a read error, given a far larger clone one base away. The chain uses TRBV30 and TRBJ2-7; tentative D call: TRBD1 (5 bases). V was clipped by 5 bases and J by 3 bases, with 11 bases between them. CDR1 is GTSNPN, CDR2 SVGIG, per germline (reference sequence). The CDR3 has 12 amino acids. The CDR3 region has the DNA TGTGCCTGGTCGCAGGGCCGCTACGAGCAGTACTTC. As protein: CAWSQGRYEQYF.

The chain employs TRBV9 and TRBJ2-5, with 9 bases identical to TRBD2. This CDR3 has 15 residues. V was pared by 6 bases and J by 5 bases, with 11 bases of the junction left unmatched. Looked up from germline, CDR1 is SGDLS and CDR2 is YYNGEE. For the CDR3, the DNA is TGTGCCAGCAACCTTAGCGGGAGAGGGGGGGAGACCCAGTACTTC. It translates to CASNLSGRGGETQYF.

The sample holds a few counts of this clone. DNA for the CDR3: TGTGCCAGCACCCCTCCGGGTCGTAATCAGCCCCAGCATTTT. Its translation is CASTPPGRNQPQHF. This chain joins TRBV28 and TRBJ1-5; D not certain. In germline, CDR1 is MDHEN, CDR2 SYDVKM. V lost 7 bases, J lost 4 bases, and 14 bases lay in between. The CDR3 consists of 14 residues.

The chain links TRBV9 to TRBJ2-7, with 7 bases that match TRBD2. After removal of 0 bases from V and 4 bases from J, the junction contained 4 bases not matched to a gene. This CDR3 spans 14 amino acids. Looked up from germline, CDR1 is SGDLS and CDR2 is YYNGEE. The CDR3 sequence: CASSVGLAGYEQYF. CDR3 coding DNA: TGTGCCAGCAGCGTAGGACTAGCCGGGTACGAGCAGTACTTC.

This rearrangement joins TRBV25-1 to TRBJ2-5, with D possibly TRBD1 on 6 matching bases. Between the trimmed V and J ends, which lost 4 bases and 5 bases, there was a span of 14 bases. The germline CDR1 and CDR2 sequences are MGHDK and SYGVNS. The CDR3 sequence is 14 residues long. CDR3 region: CASSVPGAGETQYF. As DNA, the CDR3 is TGTGCCAGCAGTGTACCAGGGGCAGGGGAGACCCAGTACTTC.

The chain uses TRBV29-1 and TRBJ2-5; D is uncertain. Per the germline V gene, CDR1 is SQVTM and CDR2 is ANQGSEA. Deletions cut 7 bases from V and 2 bases from J, with 11 bases between. The CDR3 is made up of 12 amino acids. CDR3 nucleotides: TGCAGCGCTGAGGCTCGGCAAGAGACCCAGTACTTC. Amino acid sequence: CSAEARQETQYF.

V usage is TRBV30 and J usage is TRBJ2-1, with 8 bases identical to TRBD1. J lost 8 bases, V lost 0 bases, and 9 bases had no gene match. The CDR3 length is 15 residues. Germline loops: CDR1 GTSNPN, CDR2 SVGIG (reference sequence). CDR3 loop: CAWSVGAGGVDEQFF. The CDR3 DNA is TGTGCCTGGAGTGTTGGAGCAGGGGGCGTAGATGAGCAGTTCTTC. Filled out from reference TRBV30 and TRBJ2-1, the complete variable domain reads SQTIHQWPATLVQPVGSPLSLECTVEGTSNPNLYWYRQAAGRGLQLLFYSVGIGQISSEVPQNLSASRPQDRQFILSSKKLLLSDSGFYLCAWSVGAGGVDEQFFGPGTRLTVL.